The clone carrying this T cell receptor beta chain was counted between two and nine times. CDR1 SGHVS and CDR2 FNYEAQ come from the germline V gene. The CDR3 loop spans 16 amino acids. J was trimmed by 5 bases and V by 5 bases; bases with no gene match: 12. The data stem from a study of blood T cell repertoires in COVID-19. In the study overall: Samples representing acute and convalescent COVID-19 were sourced from the United States, Italy and Spain. T cells, B-cell-depleted T cells, or PBMCs provided the cDNA or gDNA that served as material.

Source study methods: How many nucleated cells were present was estimated from reference gene primer amplification. Using immunoSEQ multiplex PCR, the repertoire was profiled, and TCRdb retains in-frame clones only, with some absent. Clone size and the V and J calls come from that table; the DNA yielded D and trimming. The sample shows around 100,000 clones, 70% to 90% of them seen only once. Sample: peripheral blood. The sequence derives from a man in his fifties or sixties in a cohort sampled during active COVID-19. The V call is TRBV7-6, the J call TRBJ2-7; TRBD1 matches 10 bases. The CDR3 DNA reads as TGTGCCAGCAGCGCCATTTCGGACAGGGGGAGCCACGAGCAGTACTTC. It translates to CASSAISDRGSHEQYF.